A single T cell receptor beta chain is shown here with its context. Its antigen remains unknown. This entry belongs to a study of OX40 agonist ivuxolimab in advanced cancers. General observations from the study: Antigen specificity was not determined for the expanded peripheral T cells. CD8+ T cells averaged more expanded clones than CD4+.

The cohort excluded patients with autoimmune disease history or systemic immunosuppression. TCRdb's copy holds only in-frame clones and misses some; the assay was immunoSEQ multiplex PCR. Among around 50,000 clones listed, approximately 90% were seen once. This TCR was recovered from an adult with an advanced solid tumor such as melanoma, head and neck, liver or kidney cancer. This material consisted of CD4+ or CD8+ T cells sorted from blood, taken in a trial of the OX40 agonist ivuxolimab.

The CDR3 loop is CASSIGGGTNEKLFF. CDR3 in DNA: TGTGCCAGTAGTATCGGTGGGGGAACTAATGAAAAACTGTTTTTT. The V and J genes are TRBV19 and TRBJ1-4, with D possibly being TRBD1 (5 bases). Trimming cost V 3 bases and J 1 base, with 9 bases left between them. Germline assignment: CDR1 LNHDA and CDR2 SQIVND (reference sequence). The CDR3 contains 15 residues.